This T cell receptor beta chain is drawn from a study of cytomegalovirus exposure and HLA in healthy donors (dated 2017 in TCRdb). About the study as a whole: An earlier analysis of approximately 640 of the donors reported approximately 300 Gb of sequence data and around 110 million unique TCR beta sequences from some 180 million T cells. A few DR-DQ haplotypes were handled as single units for association and clustering because linkage in the cohort was strong. Besides the first cohort of roughly 640 subjects, a separate validation cohort made up of 120 different subjects was used. Typing coverage varied by locus: roughly 629-640 donors for A, B, C, DRB1 and DQB1; about 520 for DQA1; approximately 610 for DPA1; approximately 470 for DPB1. The genetic ancestry cluster associated with self-reported Caucasian donors included 81% of the roughly 400 genotyped donors. Among under 450 genotyped donors of the cohort, an average of around 240,000 unique TCR beta nucleotide sequences were sequenced per donor, 15% to 20% of them non-productive. Genome-wide SNP genotypes for about 65% of the roughly 670 donors were used in a later genetic analysis, which treated that subset as a discovery cohort. The T cell repertoires of some 700 subjects were profiled by immunosequencing and related to cytomegalovirus serostatus. Donor age, sex, ethnicity and CMV serostatus were compiled alongside the repertoire data. The study aimed to test whether cataloging public T cell receptors could reveal signatures of past pathogen exposure. The study combined high-throughput TCR immunosequencing, statistical association of individual TCRs with disease status, and machine learning to predict cytomegalovirus infection status. A later analysis re-analyzed previously published TCR beta repertoires from roughly 690 donors and added high-resolution HLA genotyping to study TCR occurrence patterns. The later analysis used no new phenotypic data to find candidate immune exposures, relying instead on TCR beta sequences and their occurrence across donors. To decide whether each TCR beta V gene segment behaved as functional or pseudogenic, an earlier analysis of fewer than 750 of the donors relied on high-throughput TCR beta sequencing. HLA typing included class I and class II loci at four-digit resolution. Approximately 300 gigabases of sequencing data and roughly 80 million unique TCR sequences made up an early release that covered 640 HLA-typed donors. Every discovery cohort repertoire had been produced on one sequencing platform.

Concerning this clone: No antigen is known for it. Per-base quality was not reported, and no clone a single base away is much larger than it.

In total, approximately 700 healthy bone marrow donors made up the cohort. At the time of sampling, all cohort members were nominally healthy, though unrecorded immune exposures were likely present. The donor tested CMV seropositive, placing the donor among the roughly 300 seropositive members of the cohort. Every donor gave a peripheral blood sample, and the peripheral blood mononuclear cells from that sample were used for TCR beta sequencing. Genomic DNA extraction from the blood cell samples was performed with the Qiagen DNeasy Blood Extraction Kit. From its cysteine to its phenylalanine, the CDR3 spans 16 amino acids. The entry retains the CDR3 DNA only, 48 bases that are in frame from base 1. V is trimmed back by 3 bases and J by 1 base, and the junction contains 3 bases that no gene match accounts for. Sequences SGHRS (CDR1) and YFSETQ (CDR2) are obtained from the germline V gene. General findings and caveats noted by the study authors: A later analysis found that most CMV-associated TCR beta chains appeared HLA-restricted, with HLA associations seemingly driven largely by CMV exposure. A few of the identified cytomegalovirus-associated TCR beta chains were confirmed in vitro to be specific for cytomegalovirus antigens. A later analysis found that HLA-associated TCR beta chains were more clonally expanded and had lower generation probabilities than equally common non-associated chains. Some IMGT-functional V segments, including TRBV6-2 and TRBV6-3, could not be distinguished by the 87-base-pair reads and were therefore excluded. In a later analysis, several top co-occurrence clusters were reported to appear linked to parvovirus B19, influenza, CMV and Epstein-Barr virus. Strong co-occurrence of HLA alleles, especially DR and DQ, made assigning TCR associations to individual alleles difficult. The only immune exposure information available for the cohort was CMV serostatus. A further reported finding was that TCR beta sequences accurately predicted the HLA-A and HLA-B alleles for most subjects in the first cohort. It was suggested by the authors that the approach could potentially be generalized to other disease states and immunological phenotypes. Most TCR sequences were seen in very few donors, while some public TCRs were found in many individuals. An association between a missense DCLRE1C variant and V-gene and J-gene trimming of TCR beta chains was found in a later genetic analysis and replicated in an independent cohort. Specific HLA alleles were associated with 16,951 TCR beta sequences at a false discovery rate of 0.05 in a later analysis. The earlier analysis of 587 of the donors excluded around 17 rarely observed V segments, including chromosome 9 orphons, because counts were too low. The study listed 164 TCR beta chains as associated with cytomegalovirus. The classifier was reported to diagnose cytomegalovirus status with high specificity and sensitivity in both the original and validation cohorts. Roughly uniform sequencing depth across donors was assumed in presence/absence analyses, although this assumption may not hold. A later analysis found that TCR association rates varied across HLA loci, with DRB1 alleles showing the most associated TCRs and HLA-C alleles the fewest. A cluster of highly shared sequence variants was judged likely to represent a technical artifact of the sequencing pipeline. HLA typing was unavailable for some donors at each locus, so association tests used only the typed subset. Broadly in line with IMGT annotations, most TCR beta V segments showed up in productive rearrangements about 87% or about 30% of the time in an earlier analysis of several hundred of the donors. In this cohort, only TCR beta chains were sequenced, and detectable features were limited by the absence of alpha or paired-chain data. Linkage disequilibrium might explain the correlated functional status among segregating V segments, but an unknown experimental factor could not be ruled out. A later genetic analysis reported fewer N-insertions in productive TCRs among donors in an Asian-associated ancestry cluster than the approximately 700-donor mean.

To prepare the library, the immunoSEQ multiplex PCR assay was applied. For the multiplex PCR, a mixture combining 60 forward primers for TCR Vbeta segments and 13 reverse primers for TCR Jbeta segments was used. The CDR3 region of rearranged TCR beta genes was amplified from genomic DNA by a multiplex PCR assay. The amplified TCR beta libraries were sequenced on the Illumina HiSeq System as 87-base-pair reads. On the study's bioinformatics: A later analysis counted about 82 million unique TCR beta chains across the 650 to 800 repertoires, and around 9.9 million of these chains were shared by at least two donors. Raw reads were error-corrected and collapsed into unique sequences by a nearest-neighbor algorithm in which closely related sequences were merged to remove PCR and sequencing errors. To assign V, D and J gene segments, CDR3 sequences were aligned to IMGT reference sequences. For a sequence to be retained, at least a six-nucleotide match to both a V gene segment and a J gene segment was required. A rearrangement was called productive if the CDR3 had no stop codons and remained in frame with V and J, and every other rearrangement was called non-productive. CDR3 was defined by IMGT convention, running from the second conserved V-encoded cysteine to the conserved J-encoded phenylalanine. The earlier analysis of 587 of the donors excluded sequences that lacked an unambiguous match to a single V gene segment. In an earlier analysis of 587 of the donors, V segments were called functional above 56.7% productive rearrangements and were called segregating when the between-donor standard deviation exceeded 5%. A statistical classification framework was developed to diagnose cytomegalovirus status using the catalog of TCR beta chain sequences. In a later analysis, V and J genes were assigned by comparing TCR nucleotide sequences against IMGT/GENE-DB human TR gene sequences. A later analysis assigned CDR3 sequences and most-parsimonious VDJ recombination scenarios with the TCRdist pipeline. In a later analysis, each TCR beta chain was defined by its CDR3 amino acid sequence together with its V-gene family, and reads lacking a unique V-gene family were excluded. In a later analysis, around 600 highly shared, low-generation-probability nucleotide sequences were removed to address suspected cross-contamination and a sequencing artifact. A later analysis calculated a clonal expansion index for each public chain from normalized within-repertoire ranks of inferred template counts. Generation probabilities in a later analysis came from a VDJ recombination model fitted to out-of-frame rearrangements, and those results were checked against IGoR. In a later analysis, TCR-TCR, TCR-HLA and TCR-CMV co-occurrence was scored with hypergeometric tests, and a repertoire-size bias correction was applied to TCR pairs. To estimate false discovery rates, a later analysis permuted the HLA or CMV assignments 20 times. A later analysis grouped co-occurring TCRs with DBSCAN, adding TCRdist sequence similarity when clustering within HLA-allele-positive subsets. Repertoires with fewer than 30,000 or more than 120,000 public chains, plus five repertoires with anomalous nucleotide sharing, were excluded from co-occurrence clustering. Here the immuneACCESS table is served through TCRdb, limited to in-frame sequences with V and J called. Missing clones are a known gap in these copies; in checked studies unresolved V genes cover under half, and the rest lacks a known reason. V, J and clone size reflect that table, while D and trimming were determined from the DNA. The sample yields roughly 200,000 clones; 70% to 80% were counted once. Together, the top ten hold less than 3.5% of the sample.

Sequencing was carried out using PBMCs. The receptor was derived from a woman between 55 and 75 years old in good health and CMV-seropositive. The chain is made from TRBV5-1 and TRBJ2-1; the central 11 bases match TRBD2. The DNA sequence follows: TGCGCCAGCAGCTCTACTAGCGGGAGTTCCTACAATGAGCAGTTCTTC. It translates to CASSSTSGSSYNEQFF.